This T cell receptor (beta chain) was sequenced for a study of shared clonotypes between healthy human individuals. Data came from immunoSEQ multiplex PCR; TCRdb stores just in-frame clones and leaves some out. The top ten hold 0.3% to 0.4% of the sample, which has roughly 2.2 million clones, over 90% seen once. There are 16 residues in the CDR3. Germline V gives CDR1 SGHTA, CDR2 FQGNSA. The V gene end was trimmed by 2 bases and the J gene end by 5 bases; junction bases not matched to a gene: 5. Study findings and constraints: With few donors, the genetic and exposure-history diversity represented was limited.

Concerning this clone itself: Its antigen is not known.

The chain links TRBV7-2 to TRBJ2-2; 10 bases map to TRBD1. Sequenced input: naive CD4+ T cells from PBMCs. Subset in this sample: CD45RA+ positively selected. The receptor was isolated from a man younger than 35 in good health. Some clones in this sample may be carry-over from other donors' samples. The CDR3 DNA sequence: TGTGCCAGCAGCTTATTGGGGACAGGGGTAACCGGGGAGCTGTTTTTT. It translates to CASSLLGTGVTGELFF.